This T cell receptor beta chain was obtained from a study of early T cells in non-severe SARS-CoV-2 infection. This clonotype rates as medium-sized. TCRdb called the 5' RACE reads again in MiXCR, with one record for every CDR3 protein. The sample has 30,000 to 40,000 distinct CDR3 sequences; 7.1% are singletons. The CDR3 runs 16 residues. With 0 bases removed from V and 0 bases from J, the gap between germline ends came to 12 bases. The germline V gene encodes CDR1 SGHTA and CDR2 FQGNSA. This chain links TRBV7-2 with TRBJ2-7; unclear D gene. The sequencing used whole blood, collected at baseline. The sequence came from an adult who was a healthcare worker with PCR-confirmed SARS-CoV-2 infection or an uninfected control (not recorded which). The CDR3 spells CASSLAVFKSSYEQYF. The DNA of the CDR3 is TGTGCCAGCAGCTTAGCGGTCTTCAAAAGCTCCTACGAGCAGTACTTC.